This T cell receptor beta chain was obtained from a study of cytomegalovirus exposure and HLA in healthy donors (dated by TCRdb to between 2016 and 2019). In terms of the full investigation: In an earlier analysis of some 550 of the donors, 276 Gb of sequence data and about 110 million unique TCR beta sequences from roughly 180 million T cells were reported. Alongside the repertoire data, information on donor age, sex, ethnicity and CMV serostatus was compiled. A later analysis re-examined previously published TCR beta repertoires from roughly 720 donors and added high-resolution HLA genotyping to investigate patterns of TCR occurrence. In addition to the first cohort of 666 subjects, a separate validation cohort of around 110 different subjects was used. The number of donors typed differed by locus, with roughly 620-630 for A, B, C, DRB1 and DQB1, approximately 500 for DQA1, over 600 for DPA1, and roughly 450 for DPB1. The study aimed to test whether signatures of past pathogen exposure could be identified by cataloging public T cell receptors. Roughly 300 gigabases of sequencing data and approximately 91 million unique TCR sequences made up an early release that covered approximately 620 HLA-typed donors. Both class I and class II loci were covered by HLA typing, at four-digit resolution. Across approximately 400 genotyped donors of the cohort, an average of about 250,000 unique TCR beta nucleotide sequences per donor were sequenced, and around 20% of those sequences were non-productive. The genetic ancestry cluster associated with self-reported Caucasian donors included over 65% of the 398 genotyped donors. Roughly 5 DR-DQ haplotypes were treated as single units for association and clustering because of strong linkage in the cohort. All discovery cohort repertoires had been generated on a single sequencing platform. To predict cytomegalovirus infection status, the study combined high-throughput TCR immunosequencing, statistical association of individual TCRs with disease status, and machine learning. A later genetic analysis used genome-wide SNP genotypes for about 60% of the roughly 700 donors, treating that subset as a discovery cohort. Using immunosequencing, the study profiled T cell repertoires from roughly 650 subjects and related those repertoires to cytomegalovirus serostatus. The later analysis used no new phenotypic data to find candidate immune exposures, relying instead on TCR beta sequences and their occurrence across donors. An earlier analysis of about 600 of the donors used high-throughput TCR beta sequencing to judge whether each TCR beta V gene segment behaved as functional or pseudogenic. Summary of the overall study and its limitations: A later analysis found that most CMV-associated TCR beta chains appeared HLA-restricted, with HLA associations seemingly driven largely by CMV exposure. Broadly in line with IMGT annotations, most TCR beta V segments showed up in productive rearrangements about 87% or about 30% of the time in an earlier analysis of several hundred of the donors. A further reported finding was that TCR beta sequences accurately predicted the HLA-A and HLA-B alleles for most subjects in the first cohort. In a later genetic analysis, fewer N-insertions in productive TCRs were reported among donors in an Asian-associated ancestry cluster than the 666-donor mean. Assigning TCR associations to individual alleles was difficult when HLA alleles, especially DR and DQ, strongly co-occurred. CMV serostatus was the only immune exposure information available for the cohort. A few of the identified cytomegalovirus-associated TCR beta chains were confirmed in vitro to be specific for cytomegalovirus antigens. Only TCR beta chains were sequenced in this cohort, and the absence of alpha or paired-chain data limited detectable features. In a later analysis, HLA-associated TCR beta chains showed more clonal expansion and lower generation probabilities than non-associated chains that were equally common. Sequencing depth was assumed to be roughly uniform across donors in the presence/absence analyses, though that assumption may not hold. A later analysis reported that several top co-occurrence clusters appeared linked to parvovirus B19, influenza, CMV and Epstein-Barr virus. In a later genetic analysis, a missense DCLRE1C variant was associated with V-gene and J-gene trimming of TCR beta chains, and the association was replicated in an independent cohort. Because counts were too low, roughly 17 rarely observed V segments, including chromosome 9 orphons, were left out of the earlier analysis of approximately 500 of the donors. A later analysis found that TCR association rates varied across HLA loci, with DRB1 alleles showing the most associated TCRs and HLA-C alleles the fewest. In the study, some 160 TCR beta chains were listed as associated with cytomegalovirus. Linkage disequilibrium might explain the correlated functional status among segregating V segments, but an unknown experimental factor could not be excluded. The sequencing pipeline was judged likely to have produced a cluster of highly shared sequence variants as a technical artifact. While some public TCRs were present in many individuals, most TCR sequences turned up only very rarely across donors. A later analysis associated roughly 17,000 TCR beta sequences with specific HLA alleles at a false discovery rate of 0.05. The classifier was reported to diagnose cytomegalovirus status with high specificity and sensitivity in both the original cohort and the validation cohort. The 87-base-pair reads could not distinguish some IMGT-functional V segments, including TRBV6-2 and TRBV6-3, so those segments were excluded. It was suggested by the authors that the approach could potentially be generalized to other disease states and immunological phenotypes. HLA typing was unavailable for some donors at each locus, so association tests used only the typed subset.

Comments on this clone: Its antigen is still unknown. No much larger clonotype is one base removed from it; base qualities were not supplied.

The library was obtained by the immunoSEQ multiplex PCR assay. For the multiplex PCR, a mixture combining 60 forward primers for TCR Vbeta segments and 13 reverse primers for TCR Jbeta segments was used. The CDR3 region of rearranged TCR beta genes was amplified from genomic DNA by a multiplex PCR assay. The Illumina HiSeq System was used to sequence the amplified TCR beta libraries as 87-base-pair reads. As for how the authors treated the data: A later analysis tallied 75 million to 95 million unique TCR beta chains across the roughly 610 repertoires, and 10 million to 11 million of those chains were shared by two or more donors. Raw reads were error-corrected and collapsed into unique sequences with a nearest-neighbor algorithm that merged closely related sequences to remove PCR and sequencing errors. To assign V, D and J gene segments, CDR3 sequences were aligned to IMGT reference sequences. For a sequence to be retained, at least a six-nucleotide match to both a V gene segment and a J gene segment was required. Rearrangements were classified as productive when the CDR3 lacked stop codons and remained in frame with V and J, and all other rearrangements were classified as non-productive. Following IMGT convention, CDR3 was defined as the stretch from the second conserved V-encoded cysteine to the conserved J-encoded phenylalanine. The earlier analysis of 500 to 650 of the donors excluded any sequence lacking an unambiguous match to a single V gene segment. In an earlier analysis of around 590 of the donors, a V segment was called functional when productive rearrangements were above 56.7%, and segregating when the standard deviation between donors exceeded 5%. A statistical classification framework was developed to diagnose cytomegalovirus status using the catalog of TCR beta chain sequences. In a later analysis, V and J genes were assigned by comparing TCR nucleotide sequences against IMGT/GENE-DB human TR gene sequences. A later analysis assigned CDR3 sequences and most-parsimonious VDJ recombination scenarios with the TCRdist pipeline. In a later analysis, each TCR beta chain was defined by its CDR3 amino acid sequence together with its V-gene family, and reads without a unique V-gene family were excluded. In a later analysis, around 650 highly shared, low-generation-probability nucleotide sequences were removed to address suspected cross-contamination and a sequencing artifact. In a later analysis, a clonal expansion index for each public chain was calculated from normalized within-repertoire ranks of inferred template counts. Generation probabilities in a later analysis came from a VDJ recombination model fitted to out-of-frame rearrangements, and those results were checked against IGoR. Hypergeometric tests were used in a later analysis to score TCR-TCR, TCR-HLA and TCR-CMV co-occurrence, with a repertoire-size bias correction applied to the TCR pairs. False discovery rates were estimated in a later analysis by permuting HLA or CMV assignments 20 times. A later analysis grouped co-occurring TCRs with DBSCAN, adding TCRdist sequence similarity when clustering within HLA-allele-positive subsets. For co-occurrence clustering, repertoires with fewer than 30,000 or more than 120,000 public chains were excluded, along with roughly 5 repertoires with anomalous nucleotide sharing. As stored in TCRdb, this immuneACCESS dataset retains in-frame rearrangements with V and J assigned. A fraction of the clones does not appear; measured against another copy, unresolved V genes explain less than half of the discrepancy, and the remainder lacks a known reason. Clone size and the V and J calls come from that table; the DNA yielded D and trimming. This sample has over 85,000 clones in its table, and more than 70% of those were observed once. In total, the top ten clones hold approximately 8% of the sample.

V loses 4 bases of germline sequence and J loses 1 base, and the interval between the two ends is 16 bases. According to the germline V gene (reference sequence), CDR1 reads MNHEY and CDR2 reads SMNVEV. The CDR3 covers 16 residues, taking in both the cysteine and the phenylalanine. The DNA shown is the 48-base CDR3, in frame from base 1. In total, approximately 690 healthy bone marrow donors made up the cohort. All cohort members were sampled while nominally healthy, although unrecorded immune exposures were likely present. The donor was CMV seronegative and belonged to the group of roughly 330 seronegative cohort members. Each donor provided a peripheral blood sample, and peripheral blood mononuclear cells were used for TCR beta sequencing. The Qiagen DNeasy Blood Extraction Kit was used to extract genomic DNA from the blood cell samples.

This TCR was recovered from a female donor in good health and CMV-seronegative. The sequenced sample consisted of PBMCs. The receptor chain draws on TRBV27 and TRBJ2-5, and the D gene may be TRBD2, 8 bases matching. In nucleotide form, the sequence is TGTGCCAGCAGTTCCGGGGGGGGACAGCCCCAAGAGACCCAGTACTTC. The encoded protein is CASSSGGGQPQETQYF.